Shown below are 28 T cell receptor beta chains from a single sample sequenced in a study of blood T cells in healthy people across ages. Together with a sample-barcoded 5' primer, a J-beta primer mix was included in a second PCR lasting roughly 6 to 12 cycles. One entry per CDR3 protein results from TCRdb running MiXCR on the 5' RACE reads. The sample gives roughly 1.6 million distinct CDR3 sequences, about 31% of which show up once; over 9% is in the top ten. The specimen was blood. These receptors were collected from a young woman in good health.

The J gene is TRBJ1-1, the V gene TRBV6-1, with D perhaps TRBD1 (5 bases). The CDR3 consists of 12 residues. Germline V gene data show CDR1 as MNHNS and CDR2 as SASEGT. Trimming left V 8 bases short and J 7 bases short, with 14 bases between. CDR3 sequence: CASLIGVGEAFF. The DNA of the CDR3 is TGTGCCAGCTTAATAGGGGTGGGTGAAGCTTTCTTT.

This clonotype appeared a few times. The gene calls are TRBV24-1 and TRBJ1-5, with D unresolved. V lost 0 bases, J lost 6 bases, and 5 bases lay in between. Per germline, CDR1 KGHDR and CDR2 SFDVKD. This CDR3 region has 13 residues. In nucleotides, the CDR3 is TGTGCCACCAGTGATTTGGGTGGTCAGCCCCAGCATTTT. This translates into CATSDLGGQPQHF.

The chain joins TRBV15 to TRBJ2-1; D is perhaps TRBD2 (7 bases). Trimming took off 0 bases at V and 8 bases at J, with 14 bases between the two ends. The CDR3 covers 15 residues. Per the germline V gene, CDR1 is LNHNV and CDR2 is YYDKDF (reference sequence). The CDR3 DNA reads TGTGCCACCAGCAGAGAGCGGGGGCAGGTCTATGAGCAGTTCTTC. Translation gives CATSRERGQVYEQFF.

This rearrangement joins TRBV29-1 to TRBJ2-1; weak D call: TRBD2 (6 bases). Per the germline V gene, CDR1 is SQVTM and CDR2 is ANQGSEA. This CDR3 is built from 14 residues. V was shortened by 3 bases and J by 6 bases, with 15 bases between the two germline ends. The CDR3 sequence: CSVDLLGTFNEQFF. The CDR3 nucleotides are TGCAGCGTTGACCTGCTCGGGACTTTCAATGAGCAGTTCTTC.

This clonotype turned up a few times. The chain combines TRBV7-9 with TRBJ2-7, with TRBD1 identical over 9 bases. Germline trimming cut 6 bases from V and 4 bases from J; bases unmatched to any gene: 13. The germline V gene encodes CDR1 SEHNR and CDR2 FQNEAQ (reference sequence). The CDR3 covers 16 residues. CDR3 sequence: CASSSTGTGYLYEQYF. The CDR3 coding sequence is TGTGCCAGCAGTAGTACCGGGACAGGGTACCTTTACGAGCAGTACTTC. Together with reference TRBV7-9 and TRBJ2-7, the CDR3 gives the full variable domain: DTGVSQNPRHKITKRGQNVTFRCDPISEHNRLYWYRQTLGQGPEFLTYFQNEAQLEKSRLLSDRFSAERPKGSFSTLEIQRTEQGDSAMYLCASSSTGTGYLYEQYFGPGTRLTVT.

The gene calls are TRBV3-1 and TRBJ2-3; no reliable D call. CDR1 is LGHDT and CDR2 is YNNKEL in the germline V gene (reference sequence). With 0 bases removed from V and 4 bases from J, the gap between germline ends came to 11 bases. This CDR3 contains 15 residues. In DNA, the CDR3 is TGTGCCAGCAGCCAAGAAAGGAACCGCGCAGATACGCAGTATTTT. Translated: CASSQERNRADTQYF.

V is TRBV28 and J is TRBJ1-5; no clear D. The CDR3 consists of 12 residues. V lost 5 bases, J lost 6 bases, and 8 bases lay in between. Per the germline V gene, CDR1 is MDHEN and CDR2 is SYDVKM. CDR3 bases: TGTGCCAGCAGTGCCAGCGGTCAGCCCCAGCATTTT. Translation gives CASSASGQPQHF.

CDR3: CASSLRESTYNEQFF. CDR3 bases: TGTGCCAGCAGTTTGCGGGAGAGCACCTACAATGAGCAGTTCTTC. The V call is TRBV12-3 or TRBV12-4, the J call TRBJ2-1, with 7 bases aligning to TRBD2. The CDR3 extends over 15 amino acids. Trimming at V came to 3 bases and at J to 2 bases, leaving 4 bases not matched to a gene.

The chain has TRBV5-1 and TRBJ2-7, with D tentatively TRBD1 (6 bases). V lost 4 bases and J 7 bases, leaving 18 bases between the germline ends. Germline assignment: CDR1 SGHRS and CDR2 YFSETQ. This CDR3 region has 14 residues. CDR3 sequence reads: CASSAAVGAWEQYF. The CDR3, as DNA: TGCGCCAGCAGCGCCGCCGTGGGGGCGTGGGAGCAGTACTTC.

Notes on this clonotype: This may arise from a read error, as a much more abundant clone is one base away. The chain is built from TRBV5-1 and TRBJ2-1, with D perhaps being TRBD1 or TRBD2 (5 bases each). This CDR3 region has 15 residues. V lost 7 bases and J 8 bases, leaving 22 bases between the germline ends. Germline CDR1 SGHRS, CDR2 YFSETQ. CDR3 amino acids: CASLLGPARGDEQFF. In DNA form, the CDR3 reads TGCGCCAGCCTCTTGGGACCAGCGAGGGGTGATGAGCAGTTCTTC.

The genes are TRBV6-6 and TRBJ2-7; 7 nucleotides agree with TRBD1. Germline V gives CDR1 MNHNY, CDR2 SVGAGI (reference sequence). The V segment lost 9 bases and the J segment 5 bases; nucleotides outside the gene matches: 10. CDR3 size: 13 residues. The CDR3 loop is CASTTGAQHEQYF. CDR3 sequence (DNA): TGTGCCAGTACCACAGGGGCCCAGCACGAGCAGTACTTC.

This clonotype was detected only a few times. The CDR3 protein is CASSQTTVGGTGELFF. The DNA of the CDR3 is TGTGCCAGCAGCCAGACGACCGTAGGAGGAACCGGGGAGCTGTTTTTT. This chain connects TRBV4-2 to TRBJ2-2; weak D call: TRBD2 (5 bases). The germline CDR1 and CDR2 sequences are LGHNA and YNFKEQ. This CDR3 has 16 amino acids. The germline V and J ends were trimmed by 3 bases and 5 bases, with 16 bases remaining between them.

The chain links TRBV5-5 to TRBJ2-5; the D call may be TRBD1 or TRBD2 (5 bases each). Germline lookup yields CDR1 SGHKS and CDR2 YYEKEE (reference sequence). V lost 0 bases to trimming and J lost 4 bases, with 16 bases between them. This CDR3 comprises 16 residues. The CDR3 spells CASSLGEGDGRETQYF. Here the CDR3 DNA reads TGTGCCAGCAGCTTGGGAGAAGGGGACGGGCGAGAGACCCAGTACTTC. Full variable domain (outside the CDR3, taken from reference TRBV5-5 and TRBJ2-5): DAGVTQSPTHLIKTRGQQVTLRCSPISGHKSVSWYQQVLGQGPQFIFQYYEKEERGRGNFPDRFSARQFPNYSSELNVNALLLGDSALYLCASSLGEGDGRETQYFGPGTRLLVL.

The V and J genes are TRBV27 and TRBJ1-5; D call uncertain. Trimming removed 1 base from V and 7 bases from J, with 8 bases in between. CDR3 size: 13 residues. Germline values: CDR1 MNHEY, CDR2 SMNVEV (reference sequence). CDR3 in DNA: TGTGCCAGCAGTTTATTCGCGGGGCAGCCCCAGCATTTT. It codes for CASSLFAGQPQHF.

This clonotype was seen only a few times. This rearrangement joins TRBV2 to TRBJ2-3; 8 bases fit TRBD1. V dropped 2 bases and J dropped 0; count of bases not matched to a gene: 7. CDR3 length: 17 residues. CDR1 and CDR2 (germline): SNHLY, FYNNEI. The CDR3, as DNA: TGTGCCAGCAGTGAACGCGGCAGGGGGCTTAGCACAGATACGCAGTATTTT. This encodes CASSERGRGLSTDTQYF. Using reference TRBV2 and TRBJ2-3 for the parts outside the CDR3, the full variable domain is EPEVTQTPSHQVTQMGQEVILRCVPISNHLYFYWYRQILGQKVEFLVSFYNNEISEKSEIFDDQFSVERPDGSNFTLKIRSTKLEDSAMYFCASSERGRGLSTDTQYFGPGTRLTVL.

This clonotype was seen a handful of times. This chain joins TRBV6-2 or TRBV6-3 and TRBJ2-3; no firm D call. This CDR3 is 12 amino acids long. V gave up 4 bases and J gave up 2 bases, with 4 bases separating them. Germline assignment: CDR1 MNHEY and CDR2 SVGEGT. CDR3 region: CASSFHTDTQYF. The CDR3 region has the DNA TGTGCCAGCAGTTTCCACACAGATACGCAGTATTTT.

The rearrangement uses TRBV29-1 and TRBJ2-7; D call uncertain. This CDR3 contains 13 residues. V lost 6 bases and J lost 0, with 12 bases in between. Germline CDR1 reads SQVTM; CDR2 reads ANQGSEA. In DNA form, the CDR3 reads TGCAGCGTGTGGACGTATAGCTCCTACGAGCAGTACTTC. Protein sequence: CSVWTYSSYEQYF.

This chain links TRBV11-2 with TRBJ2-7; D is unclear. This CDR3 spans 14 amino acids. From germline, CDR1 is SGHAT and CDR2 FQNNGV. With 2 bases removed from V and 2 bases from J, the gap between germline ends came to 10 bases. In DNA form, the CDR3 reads TGTGCCAGCAGCTTAAGTCCAGGCCCCTACGAGCAGTACTTC. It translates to CASSLSPGPYEQYF.

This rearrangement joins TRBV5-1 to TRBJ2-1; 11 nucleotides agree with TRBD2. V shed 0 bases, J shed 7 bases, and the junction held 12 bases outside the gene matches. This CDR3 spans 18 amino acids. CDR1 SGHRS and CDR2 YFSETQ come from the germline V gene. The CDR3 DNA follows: TGCGCCAGCAGCTTGGATTACTTAGCGGGAGGGCCGGGGAATGAGCAGTTCTTC. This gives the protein CASSLDYLAGGPGNEQFF.

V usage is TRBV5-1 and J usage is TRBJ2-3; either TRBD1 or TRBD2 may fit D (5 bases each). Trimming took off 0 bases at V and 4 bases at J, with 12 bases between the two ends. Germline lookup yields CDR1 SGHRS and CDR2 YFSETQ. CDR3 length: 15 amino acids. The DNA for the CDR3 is TGCGCCAGCAGCTTGGCCGGGGCGGCTGCAGATACGCAGTATTTT. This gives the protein CASSLAGAAADTQYF. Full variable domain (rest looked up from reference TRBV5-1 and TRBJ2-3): KAGVTQTPRYLIKTRGQQVTLSCSPISGHRSVSWYQQTPGQGLQFLFEYFSETQRNKGNFPGRFSGRQFSNSRSEMNVSTLELGDSALYLCASSLAGAAADTQYFGPGTRLTVL.

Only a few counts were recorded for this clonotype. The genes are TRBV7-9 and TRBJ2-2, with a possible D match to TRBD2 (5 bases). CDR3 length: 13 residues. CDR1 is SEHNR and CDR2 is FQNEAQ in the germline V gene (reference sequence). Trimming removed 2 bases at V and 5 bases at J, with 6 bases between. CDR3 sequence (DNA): TGTGCCAGCAGCTTAAGGACTACCGGGGAGCTGTTTTTT. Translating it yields CASSLRTTGELFF.

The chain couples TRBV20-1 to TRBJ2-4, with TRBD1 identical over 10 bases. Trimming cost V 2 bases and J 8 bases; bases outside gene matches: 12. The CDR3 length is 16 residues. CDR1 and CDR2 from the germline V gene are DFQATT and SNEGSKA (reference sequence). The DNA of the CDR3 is TGCAGTGCTAGATTCCCGGGACAGGGGATCCCTGACATTCAGTACTTC. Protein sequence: CSARFPGQGIPDIQYF.

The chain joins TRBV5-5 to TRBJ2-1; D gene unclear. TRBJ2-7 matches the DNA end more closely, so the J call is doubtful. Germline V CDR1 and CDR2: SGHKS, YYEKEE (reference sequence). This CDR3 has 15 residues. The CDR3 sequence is CASSFGESSYNEQYF. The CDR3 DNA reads TGTGCCAGCAGCTTCGGTGAGAGCTCCTACAATGAGCAGTACTTC.

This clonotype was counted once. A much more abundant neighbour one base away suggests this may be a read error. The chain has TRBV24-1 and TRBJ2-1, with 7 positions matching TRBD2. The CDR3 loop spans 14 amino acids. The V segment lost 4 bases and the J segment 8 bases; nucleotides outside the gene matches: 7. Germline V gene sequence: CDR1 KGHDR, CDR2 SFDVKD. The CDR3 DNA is TGTGCCACCAGTGAATCCGACGGGGGGTATGAGCAGTTCTTC. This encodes CATSESDGGYEQFF.

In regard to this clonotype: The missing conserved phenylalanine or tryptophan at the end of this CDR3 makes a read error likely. This CDR3 is CSARPAGGLDTQYV. CDR3 nucleotide sequence: TGCAGTGCTAGACCAGCGGGGGGGCTTGATACGCAGTATGTT. This sequence joins TRBV20-1 and TRBJ2-3; 10 bases fit TRBD2. This CDR3 spans 14 amino acids. V shed 2 bases and J 6 bases; nucleotides not matched to a gene: 5. The germline gives CDR1 DFQATT, CDR2 SNEGSKA (reference sequence).

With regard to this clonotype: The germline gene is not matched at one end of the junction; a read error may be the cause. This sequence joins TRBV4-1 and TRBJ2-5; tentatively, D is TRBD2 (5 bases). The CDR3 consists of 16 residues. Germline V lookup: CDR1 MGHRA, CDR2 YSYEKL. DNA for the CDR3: TGCGCCAGCGGCCAAAAAACGCTTCGGGATAGAGAGACCCAGTACTTC. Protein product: CASGQKTLRDRETQYF.

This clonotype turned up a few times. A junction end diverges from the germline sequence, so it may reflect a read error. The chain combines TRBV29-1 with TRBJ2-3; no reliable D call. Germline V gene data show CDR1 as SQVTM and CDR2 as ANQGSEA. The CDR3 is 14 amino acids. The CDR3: CSVEGLGGTDTQYF. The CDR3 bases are TGCAGCGTGGAAGGCCTTGGGGGCACAGATACGCAGTATTTT.

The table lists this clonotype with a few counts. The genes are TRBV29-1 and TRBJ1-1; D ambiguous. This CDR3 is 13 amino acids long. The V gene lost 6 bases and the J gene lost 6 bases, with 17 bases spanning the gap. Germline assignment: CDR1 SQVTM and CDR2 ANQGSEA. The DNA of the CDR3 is TGCAGCGTGGTACTAACACGGATCGCTGAAGCTTTCTTT. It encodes CSVVLTRIAEAFF.